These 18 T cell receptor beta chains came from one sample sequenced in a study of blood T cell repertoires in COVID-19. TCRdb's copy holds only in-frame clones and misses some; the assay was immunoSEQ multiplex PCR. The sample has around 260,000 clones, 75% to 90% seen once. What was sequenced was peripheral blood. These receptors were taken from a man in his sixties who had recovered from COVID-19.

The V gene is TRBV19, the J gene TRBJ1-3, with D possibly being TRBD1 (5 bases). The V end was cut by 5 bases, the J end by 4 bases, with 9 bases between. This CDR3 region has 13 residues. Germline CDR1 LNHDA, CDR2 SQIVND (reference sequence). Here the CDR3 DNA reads TGTGCCAGTAGTCATGACAGAGGAAACACCATATATTTT. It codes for CASSHDRGNTIYF.

The CDR3 protein is CASSVRGGTPNTGELFF. The CDR3 DNA reads TGTGCCAGCAGCGTAAGGGGGGGGACTCCCAACACCGGGGAGCTGTTTTTT. V gene TRBV9 combines with J gene TRBJ2-2, with D possibly TRBD2 on 7 matching bases. This CDR3 has 17 amino acids. The germline V gene encodes CDR1 SGDLS and CDR2 YYNGEE. V lost 1 base and J 2 bases, leaving 15 bases between the germline ends.

CDR3 amino acids: CASSHDLGDTQYF. The CDR3 DNA reads TGTGCCAGCAGCCATGACTTGGGAGATACGCAGTATTTT. V gene TRBV14 combines with J gene TRBJ2-3; D is undetermined. CDR1 and CDR2 (germline): SGHDN, FVKESK. V was shortened by 3 bases and J by 5 bases, with 9 bases between the two germline ends. The CDR3 sequence is 13 residues long.

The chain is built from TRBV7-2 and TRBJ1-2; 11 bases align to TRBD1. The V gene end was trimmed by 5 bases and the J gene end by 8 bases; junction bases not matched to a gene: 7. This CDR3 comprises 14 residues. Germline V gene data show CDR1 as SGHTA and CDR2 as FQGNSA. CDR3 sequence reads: CASSRGQGVGGYTF. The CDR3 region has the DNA TGTGCCAGCAGCCGGGGACAGGGGGTGGGAGGCTACACCTTC.

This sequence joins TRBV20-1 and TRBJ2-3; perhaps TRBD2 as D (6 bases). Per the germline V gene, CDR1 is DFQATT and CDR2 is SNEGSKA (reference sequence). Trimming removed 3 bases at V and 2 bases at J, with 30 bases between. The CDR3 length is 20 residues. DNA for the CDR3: TGCAGTGCTAGTCCAGCGGCAGGGCAACCGGGAGCCGGCTTCACAGATACGCAGTATTTT. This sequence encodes CSASPAAGQPGAGFTDTQYF.

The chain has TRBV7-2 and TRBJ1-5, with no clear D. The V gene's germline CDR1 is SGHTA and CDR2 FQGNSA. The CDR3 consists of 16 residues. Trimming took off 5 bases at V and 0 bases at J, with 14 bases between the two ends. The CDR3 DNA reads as TGTGCCAGCAGCCCCAACGCCCAGGTTAGCAATCAGCCCCAGCATTTT. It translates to CASSPNAQVSNQPQHF.

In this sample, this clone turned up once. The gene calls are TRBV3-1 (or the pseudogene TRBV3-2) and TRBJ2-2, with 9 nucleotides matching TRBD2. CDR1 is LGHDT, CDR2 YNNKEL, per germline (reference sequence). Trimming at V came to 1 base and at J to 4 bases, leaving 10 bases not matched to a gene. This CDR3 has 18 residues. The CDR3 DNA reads TGTGCCAGCAGCCAAGTTGGCGGGAGGGCCAGAGGCACCGGGGAGCTGTTTTTT. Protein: CASSQVGGRARGTGELFF.

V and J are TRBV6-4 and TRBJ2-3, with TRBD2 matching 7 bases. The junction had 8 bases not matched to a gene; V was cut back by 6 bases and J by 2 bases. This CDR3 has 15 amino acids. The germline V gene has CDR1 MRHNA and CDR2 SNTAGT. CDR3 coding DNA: TGTGCCAGCAGCATGACTAGCCTTCACACAGATACGCAGTATTTT. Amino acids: CASSMTSLHTDTQYF.

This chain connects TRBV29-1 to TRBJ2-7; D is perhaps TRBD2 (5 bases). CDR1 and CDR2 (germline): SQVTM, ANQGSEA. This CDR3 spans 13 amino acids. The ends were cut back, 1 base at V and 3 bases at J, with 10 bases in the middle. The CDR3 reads CSVEGRGSYEQYF. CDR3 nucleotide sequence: TGCAGCGTTGAAGGACGGGGAAGCTACGAGCAGTACTTC.

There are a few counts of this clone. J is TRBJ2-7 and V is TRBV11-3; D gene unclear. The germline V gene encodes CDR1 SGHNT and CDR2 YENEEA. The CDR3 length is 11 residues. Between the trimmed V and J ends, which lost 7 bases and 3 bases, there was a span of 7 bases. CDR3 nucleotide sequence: TGTGCCAGCACCAGAGGCTACGAGCAGTACTTC. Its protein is CASTRGYEQYF. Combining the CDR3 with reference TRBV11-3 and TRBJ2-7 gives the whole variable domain EAGVVQSPRYKIIEKKQPVAFWCNPISGHNTLYWYLQNLGQGPELLIRYENEEAVDDSQLPKDRFSAERLKGVDSTLKIQPAELGDSAVYLCASTRGYEQYFGPGTRLTVT.

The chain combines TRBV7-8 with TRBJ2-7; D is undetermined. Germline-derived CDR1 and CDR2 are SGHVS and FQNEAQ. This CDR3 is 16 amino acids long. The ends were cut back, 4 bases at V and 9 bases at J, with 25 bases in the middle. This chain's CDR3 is CASSSRRLATPPSQYF. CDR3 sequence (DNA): TGTGCCAGCAGCTCGAGGCGACTGGCAACACCGCCCTCGCAGTACTTC.

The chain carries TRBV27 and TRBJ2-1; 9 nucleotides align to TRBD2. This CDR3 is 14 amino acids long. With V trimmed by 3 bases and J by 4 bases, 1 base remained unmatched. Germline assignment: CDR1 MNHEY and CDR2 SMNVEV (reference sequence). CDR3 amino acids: CASSFAGGYNEQFF. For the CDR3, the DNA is TGTGCCAGCAGTTTCGCGGGAGGGTACAATGAGCAGTTCTTC.

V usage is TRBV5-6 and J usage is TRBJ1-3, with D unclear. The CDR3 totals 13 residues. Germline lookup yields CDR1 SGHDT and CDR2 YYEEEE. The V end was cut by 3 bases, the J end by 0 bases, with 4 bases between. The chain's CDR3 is CASSYGSGNTIYF. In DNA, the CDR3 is TGTGCCAGCAGCTACGGCTCTGGAAACACCATATATTTT.

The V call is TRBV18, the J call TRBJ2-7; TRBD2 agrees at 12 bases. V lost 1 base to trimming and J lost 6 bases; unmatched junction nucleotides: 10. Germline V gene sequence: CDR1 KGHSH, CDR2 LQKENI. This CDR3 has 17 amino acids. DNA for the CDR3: TGTGCCAGCTCACCACGGCAGACTAGCGGGAGAGGAAGCGAGCAGTACTTC. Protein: CASSPRQTSGRGSEQYF. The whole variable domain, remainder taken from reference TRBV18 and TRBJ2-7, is NAGVMQNPRHLVRRRGQEARLRCSPMKGHSHVYWYRQLPEEGLKFMVYLQKENIIDESGMPKERFSAEFPKEGPSILRIQQVVRGDSAAYFCASSPRQTSGRGSEQYFGPGTRLTVT.

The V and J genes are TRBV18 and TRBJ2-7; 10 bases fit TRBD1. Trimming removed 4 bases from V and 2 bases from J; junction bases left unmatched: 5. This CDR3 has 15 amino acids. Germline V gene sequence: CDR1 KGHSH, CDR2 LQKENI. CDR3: CASSRDRGQTYEQYF. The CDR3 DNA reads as TGTGCCAGCTCACGTGACAGGGGGCAAACCTACGAGCAGTACTTC.

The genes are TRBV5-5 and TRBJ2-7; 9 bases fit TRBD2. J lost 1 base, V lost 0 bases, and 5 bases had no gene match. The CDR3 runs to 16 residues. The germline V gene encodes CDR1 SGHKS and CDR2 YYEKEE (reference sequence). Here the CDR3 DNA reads TGTGCCAGCAGCTTGGGCGGGAGGGGCAGGTCCTACGAGCAGTACTTC. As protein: CASSLGGRGRSYEQYF.

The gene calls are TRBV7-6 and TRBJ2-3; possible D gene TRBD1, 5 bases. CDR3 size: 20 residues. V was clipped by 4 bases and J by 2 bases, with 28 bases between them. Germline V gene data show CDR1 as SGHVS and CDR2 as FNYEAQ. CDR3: CASSSNEKSMSQGYTDTQYF. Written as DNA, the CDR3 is TGTGCCAGCAGCTCCAACGAAAAGTCAATGTCTCAGGGATACACAGATACGCAGTATTTT.

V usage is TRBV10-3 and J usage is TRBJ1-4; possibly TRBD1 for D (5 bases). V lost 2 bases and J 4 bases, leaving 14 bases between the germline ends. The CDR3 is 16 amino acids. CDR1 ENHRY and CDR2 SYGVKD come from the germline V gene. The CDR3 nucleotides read TGTGCCATCAGTGAGGGGGCAGGGCTTGGTAATGAAAAACTGTTTTTT. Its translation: CAISEGAGLGNEKLFF.